This T cell receptor (beta chain) was sequenced during a study of Graves' ophthalmopathy and Graves' hyperthyroidism. Study conclusions and caveats: The authors also found most expanded thyroid clonotypes above 0.001 frequency in blood. Separation of ophthalmopathy from stable hyperthyroidism was achieved by a 13-signature model, at roughly 90% sensitivity and roughly 80% specificity.

Amplified material comprised TCR beta CDR3 regions derived from RNA transcripts. RT-PCR with HTBI primers came first, then second-round multiplex PCR. TCRdb re-called the multiplex PCR reads through MiXCR, storing one row per CDR3 protein. The data show 350,000 or so distinct CDR3 sequences, about a sixth seen once. Losses at the gene ends were 6 bases for V and 3 bases for J; bases not matched to a gene: 6. Germline assignment: CDR1 MNHEY and CDR2 SVGAGI. There are 15 residues in the CDR3. Moderate-to-severe activity, CAS at least 3, NOSPECS at least 4 and duration under 3 months characterized donors with ophthalmopathy. What supplied the PBMCs was roughly 10 ml of fresh peripheral blood. This clonotype was counted at least ten times. Its antigen is still unknown.

Sequenced material: peripheral blood. The chain couples TRBV6-5 to TRBJ2-1; 9 bases match TRBD1. This TCR came from an adult man with Graves' ophthalmopathy. The CDR3 protein is CASSYPGQGYNEQFF. The DNA of the CDR3 is TGTGCCAGCAGCTATCCGGGACAGGGCTACAATGAGCAGTTCTTC.